This is a list of T cell receptor beta chains from one sample in a study of Ad26.COV2.S vaccination and SARS-CoV-2 variants. Some clones are missing from TCRdb's copy, which holds only in-frame ones; the method was immunoSEQ multiplex PCR. The data show around 250,000 clones, roughly nine tenths seen once. The sample here was peripheral blood, taken in a trial of Ad26.COV2.S vaccine versus placebo. Source of these receptors: a person between 18 and 65 years old who received the Ad26.COV2.S COVID-19 vaccine or a placebo. Both conserved end residues are part of each CDR3. The D gene is left open where the match is weak. Expanded clones get a size class; other rows say once, few or many, or leave the size out.

V gene	clone size	D gene	CDR3 length	J gene	CDR3 protein	CDR3 DNA
TRBV30	.	TRBD1	13	TRBJ2-7	CAWRGQGPYEQYF	TGTGCCTGGAGGGGACAGGGGCCTTACGAGCAGTACTTC
TRBV13	once	.	14	TRBJ2-3	CASSPGTSTDTQYF	TGTGCCAGCAGCCCCGGGACGAGCACAGATACGCAGTATTTT
TRBV13	.	.	17	TRBJ2-1	CASSLGAGTRAYNEQFF	TGTGCCAGCAGCTTAGGAGCCGGGACAAGAGCTTACAATGAGCAGTTCTTC
TRBV29-1	few	.	14	TRBJ1-3	CSVLRDTSGNTIYF	TGCAGCGTTCTTCGGGACACCTCTGGAAACACCATATATTTT
TRBV3-1/TRBV3-2	once	.	15	TRBJ2-3	CASSPLSSGTDTQYF	TGTGCCAGCAGCCCGTTGTCTAGCGGCACAGATACGCAGTATTTT
TRBV7-2	.	TRBD1	13	TRBJ1-2	CASSPRTGGGLTF	TGTGCCAGCAGCCCTCGGACAGGGGGCGGATTAACCTTC
TRBV15	.	.	12	TRBJ1-5	CDLGHSNQPQHF	TGTGATCTGGGCCATAGCAATCAGCCCCAGCATTTT
TRBV9	.	.	14	TRBJ1-6	CASSATGDNSPLHF	TGTGCCAGCAGCGCGACAGGCGATAATTCACCCCTCCACTTT
TRBV2	.	TRBD1	15	TRBJ2-1	CASSPDRASYNEQFF	TGTGCCAGCAGTCCCGACAGGGCTTCCTACAATGAGCAGTTCTTC
TRBV6-4	.	TRBD1	15	TRBJ1-2	CASSVGQGINYGYTF	TGTGCCAGCAGTGTCGGACAGGGGATTAACTATGGCTACACCTTC
TRBV7-8	once	TRBD1	15	TRBJ2-7	CASSQDRGRFYEQYF	TGTGCCAGCAGCCAAGACAGGGGACGTTTCTACGAGCAGTACTTC
TRBV4-3	.	.	16	TRBJ1-2	CASSQDSAFGGYGYTF	TGCGCCAGCAGCCAAGATTCGGCCTTTGGGGGCTATGGCTACACCTTC
TRBV7-2	.	.	14	TRBJ1-4	CASSLAGHEEKLFF	TGTGCCAGCAGCTTAGCTGGCCACGAGGAAAAACTGTTTTTT
TRBV27	.	.	14	TRBJ2-3	CASSPLSSTDTQYF	TGTGCCAGCAGTCCCCTCAGCAGCACAGATACGCAGTATTTT